This is a list of T cell receptor beta chains from one sample in a study of early T cells in non-severe SARS-CoV-2 infection. TCRdb reanalysed the 5' RACE reads using MiXCR and keeps one entry per CDR3 protein. The table shows around 66,000 distinct CDR3 sequences, with over 4.5% occurring only once. Sequenced here: whole blood, sampled at baseline. Receptors originate from an adult who was a healthcare worker with PCR-confirmed SARS-CoV-2 infection or an uninfected control (not recorded which). The CDR3 runs from the conserved cysteine through the conserved F or W. The D gene is left open where the match is weak. Where a row states a size, it is once, few, many or the class of an expanded clone; other rows omit it.

TRBJ2-7 | - | many | TRBV10-1 | CASSMGARGDEQYF | TGCGCCAGCAGCATGGGGGCCCGAGGCGACGAGCAGTACTTC
TRBJ2-1 | - | many | TRBV7-7 | CASSWGQNNEQFF | TGTGCCAGCAGCTGGGGACAAAACAATGAGCAGTTCTTC
TRBJ2-1 | - | - | TRBV7-8 | CASSLAPGVYNEQFF | TGTGCCAGCAGCTTAGCTCCGGGTGTTTACAATGAGCAGTTCTTC
TRBJ1-4 | - | many | TRBV7-9 | CASSSGIGFRNEKLFF | TGTGCCAGCAGCTCGGGAATCGGGTTTCGGAATGAAAAACTGTTTTTT
TRBJ1-2 | - | many | TRBV19 | CASSSPSMGYTF | TGTGCCAGTAGTAGTCCCAGTATGGGCTACACCTTC
TRBJ2-7 | - | many | TRBV5-6 | CASSLAGTALGEQYF | TGTGCCAGCAGCTTGGCGGGGACGGCCCTTGGGGAGCAGTACTTC
TRBJ2-7 | - | - | TRBV2 | CASSFRDQGGEQYF | TGTGCCAGCAGTTTCCGGGACCAAGGAGGCGAGCAGTACTTC
TRBJ2-5 | - | many | TRBV20-1 | CSAWPVGRGGQETQYF | TGCAGTGCATGGCCAGTTGGAAGGGGGGGGCAAGAGACCCAGTACTTC
TRBJ1-1 | - | many | TRBV9 | CASSVDIGGGTEAFF | TGTGCCAGCAGCGTAGATATAGGGGGAGGTACTGAAGCTTTCTTT
TRBJ1-6 | - | few | TRBV27 | CASSLEFNARNSPLHF | TGTGCCAGCAGTTTAGAATTCAACGCAAGAAATTCACCCCTCCACTTT
TRBJ2-7 | - | many | TRBV6-2/TRBV6-3 | CASSYSSYVALLAEQYF | TGTGCCAGCAGTTACTCCTCCTATGTTGCCCTCCTAGCGGAGCAGTACTTC
TRBJ1-6 | - | few | TRBV28 | CASSYLTGDNSPLHF | TGTGCCAGCAGTTACCTGACAGGAGATAATTCACCCCTCCACTTT
TRBJ2-2 | - | - | TRBV2 | CASSDSLGELFF | TGTGCCAGCAGTGATTCTCTCGGGGAGCTGTTTTTT
TRBJ1-5 | - | - | TRBV12-3/TRBV12-4 | CASGRAGDQPQHF | TGTGCCAGCGGGAGAGCAGGGGATCAGCCCCAGCATTTT
TRBJ2-7 | TRBD2 | many | TRBV29-1 | CSVTSGSPYEQYF | TGCAGCGTAACTAGCGGGAGTCCCTACGAGCAGTACTTC
TRBJ2-2 | TRBD1 | few | TRBV6-6 | CASRSPGTANTGELFF | TGTGCCAGCAGGTCCCCCGGGACAGCTAACACCGGGGAGCTGTTTTTT
TRBJ2-7 | TRBD1 | many | TRBV29-1 | CSVEGDRGYGLAYEQYF | TGCAGCGTTGAAGGGGACAGGGGATACGGGCTAGCCTACGAGCAGTACTTC
TRBJ2-7 | - | many | TRBV28 | CASSLAQQGSYEQYF | TGTGCCAGCAGCTTGGCCCAACAGGGCTCCTACGAGCAGTACTTC
TRBJ2-7 | - | few | TRBV27 | CASSYSGSSYEQYF | TGTGCCAGCAGTTATTCGGGGAGCTCCTACGAGCAGTACTTC
TRBJ2-7 | TRBD2 | few | TRBV20-1 | CSAVLAAGREQYF | TGCAGTGCCGTACTAGCGGCGGGACGCGAGCAGTACTTC
TRBJ2-7 | - | few | TRBV3-1 | CASSQLNRADKQVRAYEQYF | TGTGCCAGCAGCCAACTGAACAGGGCCGACAAACAAGTAAGGGCCTACGAGCAGTACTTC
TRBJ1-1 | - | many | TRBV6-1 | CASSAFSGKITEAFF | TGTGCCAGCAGTGCGTTCTCAGGGAAGATCACTGAAGCTTTCTTT
TRBJ2-7 | - | many | TRBV7-6 | CASSQKDIYEQYF | TGTGCCAGCAGCCAGAAGGATATTTACGAGCAGTACTTC
TRBJ2-1 | TRBD2 | many | TRBV20-1 | CSVAGLAEFNEQFF | TGCAGTGTTGCGGGACTAGCGGAATTCAATGAGCAGTTCTTC
TRBJ1-4 | - | - | TRBV21-1 | CASKATRDRAPFNEKLFF | TGTGCCAGCAAAGCAACGAGGGACAGGGCTCCCTTTAATGAAAAACTGTTTTTT
TRBJ2-3 | TRBD2 | - | TRBV12-3/TRBV12-4 | CASSGTSGRDTDTQYF | TGTGCCAGCAGTGGGACTAGCGGGAGGGACACAGATACGCAGTATTTT
TRBJ2-3 | TRBD2 | many | TRBV2 | CASSEDGAGVEAQYF | TGTGCCAGCAGTGAAGATGGAGCGGGAGTGGAAGCACAGTATTTT
TRBJ1-6 | TRBD1 | - | TRBV27 | CASSQPGTGNSPLHF | TGTGCCAGCAGTCAACCCGGGACAGGGAATTCACCCCTCCACTTT
TRBJ2-1 | TRBD1 | many | TRBV19 | CASSIGTGTYNEQFF | TGTGCCAGTAGTATAGGGACAGGGACCTACAATGAGCAGTTCTTC
TRBJ2-1 | - | many | TRBV20-1 | CSARTAQAGSNEQFF | TGCAGTGCTAGAACCGCCCAGGCAGGGTCCAATGAGCAGTTCTTC
TRBJ2-1 | - | many | TRBV27 | CASRRPRQAPGYNEQFF | TGTGCCAGCCGAAGACCCCGACAGGCCCCGGGCTACAATGAGCAGTTCTTC
TRBJ1-4 | - | many | TRBV6-6 | CASSPFGNEKLFF | TGTGCCAGCAGTCCGTTCGGAAATGAAAAACTGTTTTTT
TRBJ2-1 | TRBD2 | many | TRBV20-1 | CSARSLAGGSYNEQFF | TGCAGTGCTAGATCCTTAGCGGGAGGCTCCTACAATGAGCAGTTCTTC
TRBJ1-6 | - | many | TRBV5-4 | CAWQGYNSPLHF | TGTGCCTGGCAGGGATATAATTCACCCCTCCACTTT
TRBJ2-7 | - | few | TRBV7-2 | CASSLVSPWAEGSYEQYF | TGTGCCAGCAGCTTAGTCTCTCCTTGGGCCGAGGGGTCCTACGAGCAGTACTTC
TRBJ2-1 | TRBD2 | many | TRBV20-1 | CSAILTSGKIRNEQFF | TGCAGTGCTATCCTGACTAGCGGGAAAATTCGGAATGAGCAGTTCTTC
TRBJ2-1 | - | few | TRBV9 | CASSIHPGVNNEQFF | TGTGCCAGCAGCATTCACCCGGGGGTGAACAATGAGCAGTTCTTC
TRBJ2-7 | TRBD2 | many | TRBV2 | CASSVLAGEGEQYF | TGTGCCAGCAGTGTCCTAGCGGGAGAGGGTGAGCAGTACTTC
TRBJ1-1 | - | - | TRBV20-1 | CSATRAPEAFF | TGCAGTGCTACCCGGGCCCCTGAAGCTTTCTTT
TRBJ2-6 | TRBD1 | many | TRBV10-2 | CASGGQGINVLTF | TGCGCCAGCGGGGGACAGGGAATCAACGTCCTGACTTTC
TRBJ1-1 | - | many | TRBV5-5 | CASSLRGEGEAFF | TGTGCCAGCAGCTTGAGGGGTGAGGGGGAGGCTTTCTTT
TRBJ2-4 | - | - | TRBV28 | CASRHSPGENIQYF | TGTGCCAGCAGGCACTCCCCGGGGGAAAACATTCAGTACTTC
TRBJ2-1 | TRBD2 | - | TRBV20-1 | CSARGGSGNYNEQFF | TGCAGTGCTAGAGGAGGTAGCGGGAACTACAATGAGCAGTTCTTC
TRBJ2-1 | TRBD1 | many | TRBV24-1 | CATSDPPGQGSGEQFF | TGTGCCACCAGTGATCCACCGGGACAGGGGTCGGGTGAGCAGTTCTTC
TRBJ2-7 | - | many | TRBV20-1 | CSARRVRRTYEQYF | TGCAGTGCTAGACGGGTTCGAAGGACCTACGAGCAGTACTTC
TRBJ1-1 | - | - | TRBV5-1 | CASSFVGANTEAFF | TGCGCGAGCAGCTTCGTTGGGGCGAACACTGAAGCTTTCTTT
TRBJ2-7 | - | few | TRBV28 | CASSLSPRVINF | TGTGCCAGCAGTTTATCCCCCAGGGTCATAAACTTC
TRBJ2-1 | TRBD2 | many | TRBV6-5 | CASSYSGLADSYNEQFF | TGTGCCAGCAGTTACTCGGGACTAGCGGACTCCTACAATGAGCAGTTCTTC
TRBJ2-7 | - | medium-sized | TRBV28 | CASTLTPTGTRWGEQYF | TGTGCCAGCACCCTCACCCCCACCGGGACCAGATGGGGCGAGCAGTACTTC
TRBJ2-3 | - | - | TRBV12-3/TRBV12-4 | CASSFRLTQYF | TGTGCCAGCAGTTTTCGGCTCACGCAGTATTTT
TRBJ2-1 | TRBD2 | many | TRBV11-2 | CASTSLPGGAEANEQFF | TGTGCCAGCACCTCACTACCGGGGGGGGCCGAAGCTAATGAGCAGTTCTTC